The clone carrying this T cell receptor beta chain turned up a few times. Its target is not known. The data belong to a study of cytomegalovirus exposure and HLA in healthy donors. Study-level findings and limits: An analysis was carried out later, and it reportedly showed fewer N-insertions in an Asian-associated ancestry cluster than the approximately 660-donor mean.

V gave up 3 bases and J gave up 0 bases, with 11 bases separating them. CDR3 size: 16 residues. Germline V gives CDR1 PRHDT, CDR2 FYEKMQ (reference sequence). PCR employed 60 Vbeta and 13 Jbeta primers. Clones were read by immunoSEQ multiplex PCR, and TCRdb kept only the in-frame ones, dropping some. The sample comprises roughly 190,000 clones, 80% to 85% of which are singletons, and 1.7% rests with the top ten. This chain joins TRBV13 and TRBJ1-4; unclear D gene. Sequenced input: PBMCs. The source is a woman aged 18-30 years in good health and CMV-seronegative. This chain's CDR3 is CASSLRTTATNEKLFF. CDR3 nucleotides: TGTGCCAGCAGCTTGAGGACTACTGCAACTAATGAAAAACTGTTTTTT.